These 26 T cell receptor beta chains originate from one sample sequenced in a study of T cells expressing NK-cell markers. TCRdb re-called the 5' RACE reads, yielding one record per CDR3 amino acid sequence without DNA. Its table lists about 150,000 distinct CDR3 sequences. Material for sequencing was blood T cells: a sorted CD56 or NKG2C T cell subset, CD4+ or CD8+ T cells, or bulk PBMC T cells (not recorded which). These receptors all stem from a man between 18 and 69 years old in good health.

This chain uses TRBV5-6 with TRBJ2-5; TCRdb names TRBD1, which stays unverified in the absence of DNA. The CDR3 sequence is 15 residues long. The V gene's germline CDR1 is SGHDT and CDR2 YYEEEE. The CDR3 reads CASSGAGQTQETQYF.

V usage is TRBV15 and J usage is TRBJ2-5; TCRdb's D gene call, TRBD1, goes unchecked for lack of DNA. The germline V gene has CDR1 LNHNV and CDR2 YYDKDF (reference sequence). This CDR3 has 16 residues. The CDR3 here is CATSRDPGGIGETQYF.

This rearrangement joins TRBV27 to TRBJ1-2. The germline CDR1 and CDR2 sequences are MNHEY and SMNVEV (reference sequence). The length of the CDR3 is 13 residues. The CDR3: CASSLFGLGGYTF.

This sequence joins TRBV7-6 and TRBJ2-5; TCRdb's assignment of TRBD1 cannot be checked, as there is no DNA. Germline CDR1 SGHVS, CDR2 FNYEAQ. The CDR3 loop spans 15 amino acids. This CDR3 is CASSLHAGTVETQYF.

The chain joins TRBV27 to TRBJ2-5; the TRBD1 assignment by TCRdb is unverifiable without DNA. The CDR3 totals 15 residues. Looked up from germline, CDR1 is MNHEY and CDR2 is SMNVEV (reference sequence). The CDR3 reads CASSRLRQDQETQYF.

The rearrangement joins TRBV3-1 to TRBJ2-7; the D call of TRBD1 rests on TCRdb alone, since no DNA is present to check it. This CDR3 region has 17 residues. The germline V gene encodes CDR1 LGHDT and CDR2 YNNKEL (reference sequence). The CDR3 loop is CASSHISRDGRIYEQYF.

The gene calls are TRBV13 and TRBJ2-7. The CDR3 is 15 amino acids. Per the germline V gene, CDR1 is PRHDT and CDR2 is FYEKMQ (reference sequence). The CDR3 region is CASSSGETNNYEQYF.

The rearrangement joins TRBV11-2 to TRBJ2-3; TCRdb gives TRBD1 as the D gene, but with no DNA this cannot be confirmed. Germline CDR1 is SGHAT and CDR2 is FQNNGV. CDR3 length equals 16 residues. The chain's CDR3 is CASSFLAGTGADTQYF.

The rearrangement joins TRBV6-4 to TRBJ1-2; TCRdb selects TRBD1, and the lack of DNA leaves this call unchecked. CDR1 and CDR2 (germline): MRHNA, SNTAGT. The CDR3 is 14 amino acids. CDR3 sequence: CASSPGTAYYGYTF.

V gene TRBV15 combines with J gene TRBJ2-3; the TCRdb call, TRBD1, lacks DNA for checking. This CDR3 spans 15 amino acids. From germline, CDR1 is LNHNV and CDR2 YYDKDF (reference sequence). The CDR3 reads CATSVMRGGTDTQYF.

The chain links TRBV4-1 to TRBJ2-1. Germline V gene data show CDR1 as MGHRA and CDR2 as YSYEKL. CDR3 size: 15 residues. CDR3 sequence: CASSQDVSSYNEQFF.

The chain is built from TRBV18 and TRBJ1-1. The CDR3 loop spans 15 amino acids. Germline V CDR1 and CDR2: KGHSH, LQKENI. Here the CDR3 reads CASSPPLGREAEAFF.

The chain links TRBV19 to TRBJ2-1. Germline values: CDR1 LNHDA, CDR2 SQIVND (reference sequence). The CDR3 covers 13 residues. The CDR3 sequence is CASSTRTWDEQFF.

V gene TRBV6-2 or TRBV6-3 combines with J gene TRBJ2-5; the D call from TCRdb, TRBD2, cannot be confirmed without DNA. Germline V gene lookup returns CDR1 MNHEY and CDR2 SVGEGT. This CDR3 has 17 residues. The chain's CDR3 is CASSYPRTSGHQETQYF.

The chain employs TRBV6-1 and TRBJ2-7; checking the TCRdb D call of TRBD1 is not possible without DNA. Per germline, CDR1 MNHNS and CDR2 SASEGT. This CDR3 spans 16 amino acids. CDR3 sequence: CASSEVGGMSPYEQYF.

This sequence joins TRBV5-1 and TRBJ2-7; TCRdb picks TRBD2, but there is no DNA to check that call. The CDR3 runs 15 residues. The germline CDR1 and CDR2 sequences are SGHRS and YFSETQ. The CDR3 spells CASSQDSGSSYEQYF.

The chain recombines TRBV28 with TRBJ2-5; the D gene TCRdb calls, TRBD1, cannot be checked with no DNA. Germline lookup yields CDR1 MDHEN and CDR2 SYDVKM. This CDR3 region has 18 residues. Here the CDR3 reads CASSLGSGLGTLQETQYF.

The J gene is TRBJ2-7, the V gene TRBV10-2; there is no DNA to check the TCRdb D call of TRBD2. CDR1 is WSHSY, CDR2 SAAADI, per germline. The length of the CDR3 is 15 residues. CDR3 region: CASSPRADYSYEQYF.

V gene TRBV7-9 combines with J gene TRBJ2-1; without DNA, the TCRdb call of TRBD1 cannot be checked. The CDR3 covers 17 residues. The germline CDR1 and CDR2 sequences are SEHNR and FQNEAQ (reference sequence). This chain's CDR3 is CASSLGFLGQINNEQFF.

The chain has TRBV11-1 and TRBJ2-1; TCRdb names TRBD1, which stays unverified in the absence of DNA. In germline, CDR1 is SGHAT, CDR2 FQDESV (reference sequence). This CDR3 has 13 residues. Here the CDR3 reads CATPGDGHNEQFF.

The chain links TRBV2 to TRBJ1-5; TCRdb picks TRBD1, but there is no DNA to check that call. This CDR3 is built from 15 residues. Germline CDR1 SNHLY, CDR2 FYNNEI. The CDR3: CASSSGGNMDQPQHF.

The chain joins TRBV27 to TRBJ2-7. The CDR3 has 11 amino acids. Per the germline V gene, CDR1 is MNHEY and CDR2 is SMNVEV (reference sequence). The CDR3 loop is CASSLGSRQYF.

This chain uses TRBV6-1 with TRBJ2-5. Germline V gene sequence: CDR1 MNHNS, CDR2 SASEGT. This CDR3 contains 15 residues. Here the CDR3 reads CASSEGRDYQETQYF.

V is TRBV13 and J is TRBJ2-7; TCRdb selects TRBD2, and the lack of DNA leaves this call unchecked. In germline, CDR1 is PRHDT, CDR2 FYEKMQ (reference sequence). The CDR3 covers 14 residues. The CDR3 reads CASSSGLEGYEQYF.

J is TRBJ2-2 and V is TRBV5-4; the D gene TCRdb calls, TRBD2, cannot be checked with no DNA. Germline values: CDR1 SGHNT, CDR2 YYREEE (reference sequence). The CDR3 contains 15 residues. The CDR3 region is CASSLGVTSAGELFF. The entire variable domain, with the rest obtained from reference TRBV5-4 and TRBJ2-2, is as follows: ETGVTQSPTHLIKTRGQQVTLRCSSQSGHNTVSWYQQALGQGPQFIFQYYREEENGRGNFPPRFSGLQFPNYSSELNVNALELDDSALYLCASSLGVTSAGELFFGEGSRLTVL.

The rearrangement joins TRBV29-1 to TRBJ2-3; TCRdb returns TRBD2, unconfirmable since there is no DNA. The CDR3 consists of 14 residues. Germline values: CDR1 SQVTM, CDR2 ANQGSEA. This chain's CDR3 is CSVEGGSGGDTQYF.